The next 17 T cell receptor beta chains were all read from a single sample in a study of siplizumab effects on memory and regulatory T cells. This table comes from immunoSEQ multiplex PCR, and its TCRdb copy is limited to in-frame clones, with some not included. The sample records approximately 100,000 clones, 93% being singletons. Input material: non-Treg CD4+ T cells sorted from blood. These receptors originate from a human donor in good health.

This clone has a single count. The chain links TRBV28 to TRBJ1-2, with D perhaps matching TRBD1 (5 bases). V was trimmed by 6 bases and J by 8 bases, leaving 19 bases between them. The CDR3 has 14 amino acids. Per germline, CDR1 MDHEN and CDR2 SYDVKM. In DNA, the CDR3 is TGTGCCAGCAGCTCGTGGAGGGGATCGCCGGGCTACACCTTC. Translating gives CASSSWRGSPGYTF.

This clone was observed a handful of times. The rearrangement uses TRBV11-1 and TRBJ1-3; D may be TRBD1 (6 bases). The germline V gene has CDR1 SGHAT and CDR2 FQDESV (reference sequence). The CDR3 runs to 16 residues. Between the trimmed V and J ends, which lost 3 bases and 0 bases, there was a span of 12 bases. The DNA of the CDR3 is TGTGCCAGCAGCTTTTACGGACAGAGCTCTGGAAACACCATATATTTT. Encoded protein: CASSFYGQSSGNTIYF.

The chain carries TRBV4-1 and TRBJ1-1; D is unresolved. The CDR3 runs 14 residues. Trimming cost V 4 bases and J 3 bases, with 12 bases left between them. CDR1 is MGHRA and CDR2 is YSYEKL in the germline V gene. CDR3 coding DNA: TGCGCCAGCAGCCCCCGGGTCCCCCACACTGAAGCTTTCTTT. Residues: CASSPRVPHTEAFF.

This chain uses TRBV7-3 with TRBJ2-2; TRBD1 matches 11 bases. The CDR3 length is 16 residues. With V trimmed by 2 bases and J by 6 bases, 5 bases remained unmatched. Germline-derived CDR1 and CDR2 are SGHTA and FQGTGA. CDR3 loop: CASSLGTGGRPGELFF. CDR3 nucleotide sequence: TGTGCCAGCAGCTTAGGGACAGGGGGAAGGCCCGGGGAGCTGTTTTTT.

The chain joins TRBV6-5 to TRBJ2-7; TRBD2 might be the D (6 bases). Per the germline V gene, CDR1 is MNHEY and CDR2 is SVGAGI. CDR3 size: 12 residues. Between the trimmed V and J ends, which lost 7 bases and 6 bases, there was a span of 13 bases. CDR3 protein: CASTTAGREQYF. In DNA, the CDR3 is TGTGCCAGCACAACCGCGGGGCGCGAGCAGTACTTC.

For this clone: Other DNA variants within this sample encode the same CDR3. The V and J genes are TRBV5-1 and TRBJ1-2, with TRBD1 identical over 7 bases. J was trimmed by 0 bases and V by 5 bases; bases with no gene match: 4. This CDR3 has 14 residues. Germline V gene lookup returns CDR1 SGHRS and CDR2 YFSETQ. Written as DNA, the CDR3 is TGCGCCAGCAGTCTTGGGACAGCTAACTATGGCTACACCTTC. This gives the protein CASSLGTANYGYTF.

This sequence joins TRBV25-1 and TRBJ1-1; D is unclear. CDR1 and CDR2 (germline): MGHDK, SYGVNS. V lost 1 base and J lost 2, with 8 bases in between. The CDR3 is 14 amino acids. The CDR3 DNA is TGTGCCAGCAGTGAATCCGGCCCCAACACTGAAGCTTTCTTT. As protein: CASSESGPNTEAFF. Looking up the rest from reference TRBV25-1 and TRBJ1-1 gives the full variable domain: EADIYQTPRYLVIGTGKKITLECSQTMGHDKMYWYQQDPGMELHLIHYSYGVNSTEKGDLSSESTVSRIRTEHFPLTLESARPSHTSQYLCASSESGPNTEAFFGQGTRLTVV.

The rearrangement joins TRBV7-2 to TRBJ2-3, with TRBD2 identical over 11 bases. This CDR3 is 17 amino acids long. J gave up 5 bases and V 1 base, and 8 bases lay outside the gene matches. The germline V gene has CDR1 SGHTA and CDR2 FQGNSA. The CDR3 DNA reads as TGTGCCAGCAGCTTAGGCCCTAGCGGGGGGTCACAAGATACGCAGTATTTT. The encoded protein is CASSLGPSGGSQDTQYF.

The CDR3 loop reads CASSFSGGVGSEAFF. Written as DNA, the CDR3 is TGTGCCAGCAGCTTCAGCGGGGGAGTTGGCTCTGAAGCTTTCTTT. The gene calls are TRBV7-2 and TRBJ1-1, with a possible D match to TRBD1 (5 bases). CDR3 length: 15 residues. Deletions cut 3 bases from V and 6 bases from J, with 17 bases between. From germline, CDR1 is SGHTA and CDR2 FQGNSA.

This chain connects TRBV6-5 to TRBJ2-7; D tentatively fits TRBD1 or TRBD2 (5 bases each). In germline, CDR1 is MNHEY, CDR2 SVGAGI. Trimming cost V 6 bases and J 1 base, with 16 bases left between them. There are 15 residues in the CDR3. The CDR3 reads CASRPQGPGSYEQYF. In DNA form, the CDR3 reads TGTGCCAGCAGACCTCAGGGACCAGGTTCCTACGAGCAGTACTTC.

The chain has TRBV27 and TRBJ1-5, with D uncertain. Trimming took off 3 bases at V and 1 base at J, with 7 bases between the two ends. The CDR3 covers 14 residues. Germline V gene data show CDR1 as MNHEY and CDR2 as SMNVEV (reference sequence). The CDR3 here is CASSLYGSNQPQHF. The CDR3 nucleotides are TGTGCCAGCAGTTTGTACGGGAGCAATCAGCCCCAGCATTTT.

This clone has a handful of counts. V usage is TRBV6-7 and J usage is TRBJ1-1, with D maybe TRBD1 (5 bases). TRBV6-7 is an open reading frame, and its role is uncertain. Trimming shortened V by 0 bases and J by 1 base, and 12 bases separated the two germline ends. CDR3 size: 16 residues. CDR3 residues: CASSYSWTTPNTEAFF. CDR3 coding DNA: TGTGCCAGCAGTTACTCGTGGACAACACCGAACACTGAAGCTTTCTTT.

The V gene is TRBV14, the J gene TRBJ1-4, with D possibly matching TRBD1 (6 bases). Germline V gives CDR1 SGHDN, CDR2 FVKESK. The V end lost 0 bases, the J end lost 5 bases, and 10 bases lay between the germline ends. There are 15 residues in the CDR3. The chain's CDR3 is CASSQEYRENEKLFF. Written as DNA, the CDR3 is TGTGCCAGCAGCCAAGAGTACAGGGAAAATGAAAAACTGTTTTTT.

CDR3: CASSLSRGGRPISYNEQFF. In DNA form, the CDR3 reads TGTGCCAGCAGCTTATCCCGGGGGGGGAGACCGATCTCCTACAATGAGCAGTTCTTC. The chain uses TRBV11-2 and TRBJ2-1; 8 bases are a match to TRBD2. Germline CDR1 is SGHAT and CDR2 is FQNNGV. V trimming: 2 bases; J trimming: 0 bases; junction bases outside the gene matches: 12. The CDR3 consists of 19 residues.

The V call is TRBV7-9, the J call TRBJ2-3; a weak D match, TRBD2 (5 bases). V shed 1 base and J shed 1 base, with 12 bases lying between them. CDR1 is SEHNR, CDR2 FQNEAQ, per germline (reference sequence). The CDR3 is made up of 16 amino acids. The CDR3 nucleotides read TGTGCCAGCAGCTTAGGAGTAGCGCCCCGCACAGATACGCAGTATTTT. Translation gives CASSLGVAPRTDTQYF. The entire variable domain, with the rest obtained from reference TRBV7-9 and TRBJ2-3, is as follows: DTGVSQNPRHKITKRGQNVTFRCDPISEHNRLYWYRQTLGQGPEFLTYFQNEAQLEKSRLLSDRFSAERPKGSFSTLEIQRTEQGDSAMYLCASSLGVAPRTDTQYFGPGTRLTVL.

The chain has TRBV30 and TRBJ2-7; D possibly matches TRBD1 or TRBD2 (5 bases each). Trimming removed 4 bases from V and 2 bases from J, with 9 bases in between. The CDR3 loop spans 12 amino acids. Germline V gene sequence: CDR1 GTSNPN, CDR2 SVGIG (reference sequence). CDR3 DNA: TGTGCCTGGACCGGGACCCCCTACGAGCAGTACTTC. Protein sequence: CAWTGTPYEQYF.

This clone has just one count. The chain recombines TRBV29-1 with TRBJ2-1, with D hard to call. The CDR3 runs to 12 residues. The V end was cut by 4 bases, the J end by 7 bases, with 11 bases between. Germline values: CDR1 SQVTM, CDR2 ANQGSEA. For the CDR3, the DNA is TGCAGCGTTGTCTGGGATAGGAATGAGCAGTTCTTC. Its translation: CSVVWDRNEQFF.